The clone carrying this T cell receptor (beta chain) was detected only a few times. Its cognate antigen is unknown. The protocol was immunoSEQ multiplex PCR, while the TCRdb copy is restricted to in-frame clones and leaves out a portion. The sample includes about 2,900 clones, roughly four fifths of them seen just once. This entry is derived from a study of immune cell composition in non-small cell lung cancer. Findings of the study overall: Overall clonality, unlike maximal tumour-associated clone frequency, did not predict TIL reactivity.

Germline values: CDR1 SQVTM, CDR2 ANQGSEA. V was pared by 5 bases and J by 4 bases, with 7 bases of the junction left unmatched. The CDR3 spans 13 residues. These records were also assigned to another study, of CD4 T cells in lung cancer.

The chain uses TRBV29-1 and TRBJ1-1; 7 nucleotides match TRBD1. The source is a human donor with non-small cell lung cancer. What was sequenced was lung tumor tissue. For the CDR3, the DNA is TGCAGCGTTCGGGACAGAGGGGGCACTGAAGCTTTCTTT. Translation: CSVRDRGGTEAFF. Variable domain in full (rest from reference TRBV29-1 and TRBJ1-1): SAVISQKPSRDICQRGTSLTIQCQVDSQVTMMFWYRQQPGQSLTLIATANQGSEATYESGFVIDKFPISRPNLTFSTLTVSNMSPEDSSIYLCSVRDRGGTEAFFGQGTRLTVV.